This TCR beta chain was identified during a study of T cells in Graves' hyperthyroidism and ophthalmopathy. Study summary: Before treatment of any kind, peripheral blood was taken at initial diagnosis.

Each person with ophthalmopathy scored at least 3 on the Clinical Activity Score, reached NOSPECS grade 4 or higher, and had been ill under 3 months. Diagnosis rested on symptoms, serum thyroxine and TRAb, thyroid ultrasound, and orbital computed tomography. Using RNA transcripts as the source, TCR beta CDR3 regions were amplified. The TCR CDR3 first-round RT-PCR relied on the HTBI primer set. In TCRdb, the multiplex PCR reads were re-called with MiXCR into one record per CDR3 protein. The table lists around 240,000 distinct CDR3 sequences, about a sixth of them singletons. The CDR3 has 12 residues. Germline CDR1 and CDR2: DFQATT and SNEGSKA (reference sequence). The V end was cut by 3 bases, the J end by 1 base, with 7 bases between. Details on this clonotype: No conserved phenylalanine or tryptophan is present at the end of the CDR3, so a read error is the likely explanation.

Sequences were obtained from blood. The genes are TRBV20-1 and TRBJ2-7; D is unresolved. This receptor was identified in a woman between 18 and 29 years old with Graves' ophthalmopathy. In nucleotides, the CDR3 is TGCAGTGCTAGTGCGTATTCCTACGAGCAGTACCTC. It yields the protein CSASAYSYEQYL.